This paragraph covers one T cell receptor beta chain sequence. The record originates from a study of blood T cell dynamics during melanoma immunotherapy. Produced via immunoSEQ multiplex PCR; TCRdb's table is partial and in-frame only. The repertoire holds some 20,000 clones, roughly nine tenths seen once, with over 1% in the top ten. V was cut by 1 base and J by 1 base, with 5 bases left in between. This CDR3 has 13 amino acids. The germline CDR1 and CDR2 sequences are SGHRS and YFSETQ. This sample's time point: pre-treatment baseline. The sample consisted of blood, taken from a patient treated with checkpoint blockade. The J gene is TRBJ1-2, the V gene TRBV5-1; the D is unclear. This TCR was sampled from a human donor with melanoma. CDR3 bases: TGCGCCAGCAGCTTGAGCAGTAACTATGGCTACACCTTC. Its translation is CASSLSSNYGYTF.